This T cell receptor (beta chain) was identified in a study of T cells in Graves' hyperthyroidism and ophthalmopathy. TCR beta CDR3 regions were amplified from RNA transcripts. First-round RT-PCR with HTBI primers amplified the TCR CDR3 region. One entry per CDR3 protein, called by TCRdb with MiXCR from the multiplex PCR reads. The profile shows some 690,000 distinct CDR3 sequences, 15% to 20% of them singletons. Germline CDR1 is MDHEN and CDR2 is SYDVKM. V lost 6 bases and J 4 bases, leaving 13 bases between the germline ends. The CDR3 covers 14 residues. The chain carries TRBV28 and TRBJ2-1, with D maybe TRBD2 (5 bases). The sequence derives from a man aged 50 to 60 with Graves' hyperthyroidism. Sequenced input: blood. The CDR3 region has the DNA TGTGCCAGCAGCCTTCGTTCGGGATACAATGAGCAGTTCTTC. It is translated as CASSLRSGYNEQFF.